This T cell receptor (beta chain) was sequenced during a study of identical twins. The CDR3 has 11 amino acids. Per the germline V gene, CDR1 is MNHEY and CDR2 is SMNVEV (reference sequence). Trimming left V 5 bases short and J 10 bases short, with 9 bases between. The authors used template switching to add a universal primer site and gave cDNA unique molecular identifiers. MiXCR was run by TCRdb on the 5' RACE reads, yielding one entry per CDR3 protein. This sample has approximately 1.8 million distinct CDR3 sequences; roughly 35% occur once, and the top ten carry 0.25% to 0.3%. Source material: cord blood. This sequence originates from a newborn girl in good health. The genes are TRBV27 and TRBJ2-1, with D perhaps matching TRBD2 (5 bases). The CDR3 bases are TGTGCCAGCAGTCGAAGGAGGGAGCAGTTCTTC. Protein product: CASSRRREQFF.